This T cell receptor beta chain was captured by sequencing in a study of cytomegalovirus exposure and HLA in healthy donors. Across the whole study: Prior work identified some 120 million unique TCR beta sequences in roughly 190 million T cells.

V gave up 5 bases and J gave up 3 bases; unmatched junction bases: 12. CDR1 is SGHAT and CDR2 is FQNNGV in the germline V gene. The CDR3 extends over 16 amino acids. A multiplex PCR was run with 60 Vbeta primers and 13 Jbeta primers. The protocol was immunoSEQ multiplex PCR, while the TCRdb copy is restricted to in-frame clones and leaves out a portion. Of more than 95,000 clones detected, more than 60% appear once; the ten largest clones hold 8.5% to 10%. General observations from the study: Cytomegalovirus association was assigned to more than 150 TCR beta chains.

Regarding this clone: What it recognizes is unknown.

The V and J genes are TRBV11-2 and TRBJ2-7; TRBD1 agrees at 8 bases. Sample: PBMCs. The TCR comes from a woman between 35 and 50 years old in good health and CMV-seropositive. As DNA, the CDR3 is TGTGCCAGCAGCCCCGTGATGCGCGGGACAGGCTACGAGCAGTACTTC. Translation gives CASSPVMRGTGYEQYF. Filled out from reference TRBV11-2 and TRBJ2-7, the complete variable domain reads EAGVAQSPRYKIIEKRQSVAFWCNPISGHATLYWYQQILGQGPKLLIQFQNNGVVDDSQLPKDRFSAERLKGVDSTLKIQPAKLEDSAVYLCASSPVMRGTGYEQYFGPGTRLTVT.